One sample yielded the 27 T cell receptor beta chains listed below, sequenced in a study of blood T cell repertoires in COVID-19 (dated by TCRdb to 2018 to 2021). Preparation of the library involved the immunoSEQ multiplex PCR assay. The table comes from immuneACCESS by way of TCRdb, which keeps in-frame sequences with V and J called. Part of the clones is missing from these tables; in studies checked, under half for an unresolved V gene and the rest for unknown reasons. Recorded for this sample are about 94,000 clones; over 70% of them occurred a single time. Around a fifth of the sample is held by the ten biggest clonotypes. The sample consisted of peripheral blood. The receptors come from a human donor in a cohort sampled during active COVID-19.

V and J are TRBV10-3 and TRBJ1-4; D ambiguous. The CDR3 has 15 residues. The V end was cut by 11 bases, the J end by 0 bases, with 16 bases between. The germline CDR1 and CDR2 sequences are ENHRY and SYGVKD. CDR3 coding DNA: TGTGCCTCCCGTGGAGGTCGTGCAACTAATGAAAAACTGTTTTTT. Amino acid sequence: CASRGGRATNEKLFF.

The rearrangement joins TRBV5-1 to TRBJ2-5; D may be TRBD2 (6 bases). CDR1 is SGHRS and CDR2 is YFSETQ in the germline V gene. The germline V and J ends were trimmed by 0 bases and 2 bases, with 17 bases remaining between them. The CDR3 loop spans 17 amino acids. The CDR3 loop reads CASSLEVGGIKQETQYF. CDR3 in DNA: TGCGCCAGCAGCTTGGAGGTTGGGGGGATTAAACAAGAGACCCAGTACTTC.

The chain couples TRBV13 to TRBJ2-3, with D perhaps TRBD1 (5 bases). There are 15 residues in the CDR3. The germline V gene encodes CDR1 PRHDT and CDR2 FYEKMQ (reference sequence). V dropped 2 bases and J dropped 5 bases, with 14 bases sitting between them. The CDR3 nucleotides read TGTGCCAGCAGCTTATGGCAGGGAAGGTTAGATACGCAGTATTTT. It encodes CASSLWQGRLDTQYF.

The gene calls are TRBV3-1 (or the pseudogene TRBV3-2) and TRBJ2-3; TRBD2 is a possible D gene (5 bases). This CDR3 has 15 amino acids. Germline V lookup: CDR1 LGHDT, CDR2 YNNKEL (reference sequence). Trimming took off 3 bases at V and 3 bases at J, with 13 bases between the two ends. CDR3 loop: CASSQRAGRTDTQYF. CDR3 in DNA: TGTGCCAGCAGCCAGCGGGCCGGGCGTACAGATACGCAGTATTTT.

The J gene is TRBJ2-7, the V gene TRBV23-1; 7 nucleotides match TRBD1. TRBV23-1 is assigned to the ORF class and has an uncertain function. The junction had 9 bases not matched to a gene; V was cut back by 2 bases and J by 5 bases. There are 15 residues in the CDR3. CDR3 nucleotide sequence: TGCGCCAGCAGTCAAGCCCGGGGACAGTCCAACGAGCAGTACTTC. It encodes CASSQARGQSNEQYF.

The chain is built from TRBV7-9 and TRBJ2-6; 8 bases line up with TRBD1. Germline trimming cut 5 bases from V and 4 bases from J; bases unmatched to any gene: 13. The CDR3 has 18 residues. Germline lookup yields CDR1 SEHNR and CDR2 FQNEAQ (reference sequence). The CDR3 protein is CASSQGTGSAPGANVLTF. In DNA form, the CDR3 reads TGTGCCAGCAGCCAGGGGACAGGTTCCGCCCCGGGGGCCAACGTCCTGACTTTC.

This clone appeared a few times. The V and J genes are TRBV30 and TRBJ2-7, with TRBD2 identical over 8 bases. The CDR3 totals 13 residues. V dropped 4 bases and J dropped 5; count of bases not matched to a gene: 7. Germline lookup yields CDR1 GTSNPN and CDR2 SVGIG (reference sequence). The CDR3 sequence: CAWTQGTSDEQYF. DNA of the CDR3: TGTGCCTGGACCCAAGGGACTAGTGACGAGCAGTACTTC.

V usage is TRBV18 and J usage is TRBJ2-7; 8 positions match TRBD2. The CDR3 contains 17 residues. The ends lost 0 bases at V and 1 base at J; junction bases unmatched: 8. In germline, CDR1 is KGHSH, CDR2 LQKENI. The CDR3 protein is CASSPPVGSGKSYEQYF. As DNA, the CDR3 is TGTGCCAGCTCACCACCGGTTGGTAGCGGGAAATCCTACGAGCAGTACTTC.

The V call is TRBV18, the J call TRBJ2-7; D may be TRBD2 (5 bases). Trimming took off 2 bases at V and 3 bases at J, with 8 bases between the two ends. The CDR3 has 13 residues. Germline values: CDR1 KGHSH, CDR2 LQKENI. In DNA form, the CDR3 reads TGTGCCAGCTCACCAATCCGGGACTACGAGCAGTACTTC. It encodes CASSPIRDYEQYF.

J is TRBJ2-7 and V is TRBV6-2 or TRBV6-3, with a tentative D call TRBD1 (5 bases). CDR1 MNHEY and CDR2 SVGEGT come from the germline V gene. This CDR3 is 13 amino acids long. The germline V and J ends were trimmed by 1 base and 6 bases, with 10 bases remaining between them. CDR3 coding DNA: TGTGCCAGCAGTTACTGGGCAGGGCGCGAGCAGTACTTC. It yields the protein CASSYWAGREQYF.

The chain uses TRBV28 and TRBJ1-1; D remains ambiguous. The CDR3 loop spans 14 amino acids. The germline V and J ends were trimmed by 3 bases and 2 bases, with 10 bases remaining between them. The germline CDR1 and CDR2 sequences are MDHEN and SYDVKM. The CDR3 DNA reads as TGTGCCAGCAGTTTTTGGGCCCCTAACACTGAAGCTTTCTTT. Its protein product is CASSFWAPNTEAFF.

The rearrangement links TRBV15 to TRBJ1-5; the D gene is possibly TRBD1 (6 bases). Germline V gene lookup returns CDR1 LNHNV and CDR2 YYDKDF (reference sequence). V shed 1 base and J shed 6 bases, with 10 bases lying between them. The CDR3 has 14 amino acids. The CDR3 here is CATSRGDRRQPQHF. CDR3 nucleotides: TGTGCCACCAGCAGAGGAGACAGGCGTCAGCCCCAGCATTTT.

The chain links TRBV28 to TRBJ2-7; TRBD1 agrees at 7 bases. V shed 5 bases, J shed 3 bases, and the junction held 10 bases outside the gene matches. Germline V gene sequence: CDR1 MDHEN, CDR2 SYDVKM. The CDR3 has 15 amino acids. The DNA of the CDR3 is TGTGCCAGCAGTCGCCCCGGGACAGCCATCTACGAGCAGTACTTC. This encodes CASSRPGTAIYEQYF.

As for this clone: The germline gene is not matched at one end of the junction; a read error may be the cause. This chain connects TRBV15 to TRBJ2-3, with 7 positions matching TRBD1. Germline-derived CDR1 and CDR2 are LNHNV and YYDKDF (reference sequence). The CDR3 extends over 12 amino acids. CDR3 sequence reads: CATSRDLGTADF. CDR3 nucleotide sequence: TGTGCCACCAGCAGAGATCTCGGGACAGCGGATTTT.

The V call is TRBV2, the J call TRBJ2-7; D perhaps matches TRBD1 (6 bases). V dropped 6 bases and J dropped 0 bases, with 15 bases sitting between them. The germline V gene encodes CDR1 SNHLY and CDR2 FYNNEI. This CDR3 is 15 amino acids long. The CDR3 nucleotides are TGTGCCAGCAGGCTGGCAGGGGAGCGCTCCTACGAGCAGTACTTC. This encodes CASRLAGERSYEQYF.

The gene calls are TRBV1 and TRBJ1-1. TRBV1 corresponds to a pseudogene. The CDR3 runs 14 residues. The CDR3 DNA is TGCACCAGCAGCCAAGATTCGGGGAACACTGAAGCTTTCTTT. Translating gives CTSSQDSGNTEAFF.

This sequence joins TRBV7-8 and TRBJ1-2, with a weak D call TRBD1 (5 bases). Trimming pared 4 bases from V and 8 bases from J, leaving 20 bases between. Germline V gene data show CDR1 as SGHVS and CDR2 as FQNEAQ. The CDR3 covers 15 residues. The CDR3 spells CASSSDMAGSGGYTF. The CDR3 nucleotides read TGTGCCAGCAGCTCAGATATGGCAGGGTCGGGCGGCTACACCTTC. The full variable domain, its missing parts supplied by reference TRBV7-8 and TRBJ1-2, is GAGVSQSPRYKVAKRGQDVALRCDPISGHVSLFWYQQALGQGPEFLTYFQNEAQLDKSGLPSDRFFAERPEGSVSTLKIQRTQQEDSAVYLCASSSDMAGSGGYTFGSGTRLTVV.

J is TRBJ1-2 and V is TRBV13, with TRBD1 matching over 7 bases. Germline V CDR1 and CDR2: PRHDT, FYEKMQ (reference sequence). Trimming removed 5 bases from V and 5 bases from J; junction bases left unmatched: 2. The length of the CDR3 is 12 residues. The CDR3 nucleotides are TGTGCCAGCAGCCGGGGACAGTATGGCTACACCTTC. It codes for CASSRGQYGYTF.

The chain couples TRBV27 to TRBJ1-6, with 8 bases aligning to TRBD1. The CDR3 is made up of 16 amino acids. Trimming cost V 6 bases and J 5 bases; bases outside gene matches: 9. Germline CDR1 and CDR2: MNHEY and SMNVEV (reference sequence). CDR3 sequence (DNA): TGTGCCAGCAGACCCGGGACAGGTCTTAATAATTCACCCCTCCACTTT. Encoded protein: CASRPGTGLNNSPLHF.

The chain has TRBV4-2 and TRBJ1-2; 7 bases agree with TRBD1. V lost 3 bases and J lost 7; bases outside the gene matches: 8. The CDR3 runs 14 residues. The V gene's germline CDR1 is LGHNA and CDR2 YNFKEQ. CDR3 protein: CASSQERQGAGYTF. The CDR3 coding sequence is TGTGCCAGCAGCCAGGAGAGACAGGGCGCTGGCTACACCTTC.

This clone was observed once. The CDR3 spells CASSSQGSGANVLTF. In nucleotides, the CDR3 is TGTGCCAGCAGCTCACAGGGCTCTGGGGCCAACGTCCTGACTTTC. This rearrangement joins TRBV3-1 (or the pseudogene TRBV3-2) to TRBJ2-6, with D tentatively TRBD1 (6 bases). The ends were cut back, 5 bases at V and 0 bases at J, with 8 bases in the middle. The CDR3 runs 15 residues. CDR1 LGHDT and CDR2 YNNKEL come from the germline V gene (reference sequence).

The CDR3: CASSSGLAGPSGQFF. CDR3 bases: TGTGCCAGCAGCTCGGGACTAGCGGGACCCTCCGGGCAGTTCTTC. This chain joins TRBV7-9 and TRBJ2-1; 13 bases align to TRBD2. This CDR3 region has 15 residues. The V and J ends lost 4 bases and 12 bases, in that order; junction bases with no gene match: 9. The germline V gene encodes CDR1 SEHNR and CDR2 FQNEAQ (reference sequence).

The chain joins TRBV7-9 to TRBJ2-7; a weak D match, TRBD2 (6 bases). The CDR3 extends over 11 amino acids. Trimming removed 4 bases at V and 10 bases at J, with 11 bases between. CDR1 SEHNR and CDR2 FQNEAQ come from the germline V gene (reference sequence). The DNA of the CDR3 is TGTGCCAGCAGCTCCGCCGGGGGACAGTACTTC. Encoded protein: CASSSAGGQYF.

The rearrangement joins TRBV5-1 to TRBJ1-1, with a weak D call TRBD1 (6 bases). Between the trimmed V and J ends, which lost 1 base and 7 bases, there was a span of 11 bases. This CDR3 is built from 13 residues. Germline V gene lookup returns CDR1 SGHRS and CDR2 YFSETQ. The CDR3 protein is CASSLQGFDEAFF. For the CDR3, the DNA is TGCGCCAGCAGCTTGCAGGGGTTCGATGAAGCTTTCTTT.

V gene TRBV18 combines with J gene TRBJ1-1; unclear D gene. The germline CDR1 and CDR2 sequences are KGHSH and LQKENI. Trimming removed 2 bases at V and 5 bases at J, with 3 bases between. The CDR3 is 11 amino acids. Here the CDR3 reads CASSPSTEAFF. The CDR3 coding sequence is TGTGCCAGCTCACCATCGACTGAAGCTTTCTTT.

The chain recombines TRBV6-1 with TRBJ1-2; a possible D gene is TRBD1 (5 bases). The V end was cut by 0 bases, the J end by 4 bases, with 24 bases between. The CDR3 is 19 amino acids. Germline CDR1 MNHNS, CDR2 SASEGT. This CDR3 is CASSEAWGGRSTRSYGYTF. Here the CDR3 DNA reads TGTGCCAGCAGTGAAGCATGGGGGGGACGTTCTACGCGATCCTATGGCTACACCTTC.

The rearrangement links TRBV21-1 to TRBJ2-7; the D call of TRBD2 is as the table states it, not checked on the DNA. TRBV21-1 is shown as a pseudogene. CDR3 length: 13 residues. For the CDR3, the DNA is TGTGCCAGCAGCAAAGAGGCGGTCTACGAGCAGTACTTC. This codes for CASSKEAVYEQYF.